The sequence of this T cell receptor beta chain was determined in a study of blood T cell repertoires in COVID-19. Across the study: Whether acute or convalescent, the COVID-19 samples came from the United States, Italy and Spain. Sources were T cells, B-cell-depleted T cells, or PBMCs; the material itself was cDNA or gDNA.

Clones were sequenced by immunoSEQ multiplex PCR, and TCRdb holds only the in-frame ones, with some missing. The sample shows under 300,000 clones, around 85% of them seen only once. Germline V lookup: CDR1 LGHNT, CDR2 FRNRAP. The CDR3 covers 15 residues. V lost 7 bases to trimming and J lost 8 bases; unmatched junction nucleotides: 13. In assigning cohorts, the study relied on participant-reported clinical history. Material: PBMCs or T cells enriched from blood (not recorded which). This chain connects TRBV12-5 to TRBJ2-2, with 7 nucleotides matching TRBD1. The TCR originated in a woman aged 40 to 55 with acute COVID-19. CDR3 DNA: TGTGCTAGTGCCTTGGGTACAGGGGCAGGAGGGGAGCTGTTTTTT. It encodes CASALGTGAGGELFF.